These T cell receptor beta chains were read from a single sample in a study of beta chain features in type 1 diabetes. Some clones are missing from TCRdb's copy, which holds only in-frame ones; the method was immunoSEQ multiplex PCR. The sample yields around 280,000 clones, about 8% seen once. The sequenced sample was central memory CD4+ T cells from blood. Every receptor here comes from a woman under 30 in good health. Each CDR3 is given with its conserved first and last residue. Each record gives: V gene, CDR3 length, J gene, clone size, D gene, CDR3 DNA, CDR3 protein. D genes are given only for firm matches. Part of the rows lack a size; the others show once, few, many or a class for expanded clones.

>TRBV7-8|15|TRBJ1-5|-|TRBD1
TGTGCCAGCAGCATCACGACAGGGGGCTATCAGCCCCAGCATTTT
CASSITTGGYQPQHF
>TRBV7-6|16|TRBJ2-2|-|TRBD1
TGTGCCAGCAGGGATAACAGGGGGCGGAACACCGGGGAGCTGTTTTTT
CASRDNRGRNTGELFF
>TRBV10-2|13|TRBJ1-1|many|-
TGCGCCAGCAGCCCCGGGGCTACCACTGAAGCTTTCTTT
CASSPGATTEAFF
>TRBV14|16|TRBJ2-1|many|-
TGTGCCAGCAGCCAAGATATACAGGTATCCTACAATGAGCAGTTCTTC
CASSQDIQVSYNEQFF
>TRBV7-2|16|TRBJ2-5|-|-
TGTGCCAGCAGCCGGGCCGGGACTGTCAACGGGGAGACCCAGTACTTC
CASSRAGTVNGETQYF
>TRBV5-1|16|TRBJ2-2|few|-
TGCGCCAGCAGCTTGGCCGCGGCAGGGAGGTTCGGGGAGCTGTTTTTT
CASSLAAAGRFGELFF
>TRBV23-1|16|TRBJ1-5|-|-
TGCGCCAGCAGTCAATCGGAGGGGCATAGCAATCAGCCCCAGCATTTT
CASSQSEGHSNQPQHF
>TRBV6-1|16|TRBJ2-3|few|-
TGTGCCAGCAGTGAAGGTCCCGTCCAAGGCACAGATACGCAGTATTTT
CASSEGPVQGTDTQYF
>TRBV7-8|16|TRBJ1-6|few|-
TGTGCCAGCAGCCCGAGACTGGCCGAGTTGGGTTCACCCCTCCACTTT
CASSPRLAELGSPLHF
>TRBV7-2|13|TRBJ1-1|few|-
TGTGCCAGCAGCCGGCCTATAAACACTGAAGCTTTCTTT
CASSRPINTEAFF
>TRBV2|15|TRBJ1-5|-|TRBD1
TGTGCCAGCAGTCCCGACAGGGTTGGAAATCAGCCCCAGCATTTT
CASSPDRVGNQPQHF
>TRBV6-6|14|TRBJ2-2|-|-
TGTGCCAGCGGAGGACTTAGGGGACCCGGGGAGCTGTTTTTT
CASGGLRGPGELFF
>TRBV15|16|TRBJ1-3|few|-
TGTGCCACCAGCAGAGATCGGTTAAGCTCTGGAAACACCATATATTTT
CATSRDRLSSGNTIYF
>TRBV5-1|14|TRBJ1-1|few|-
TGCGCCAGCAGCTTGGAGTCGCAGTACACTGAAGCTTTCTTT
CASSLESQYTEAFF
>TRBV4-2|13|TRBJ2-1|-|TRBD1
TGTGCCAGCAGCCAAGAGAGGGAAACAGGGGGGTTCTTC
CASSQERETGGFF
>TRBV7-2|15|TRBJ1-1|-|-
TGTGCCAGCAGCTCCCCGGGGACCCGGGTGGCTGAAGCTTTCTTT
CASSSPGTRVAEAFF
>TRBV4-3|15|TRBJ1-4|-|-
TGCGCCAGCAGCCAAGATCAGGGGTATAATGAAAAACTGTTTTTT
CASSQDQGYNEKLFF
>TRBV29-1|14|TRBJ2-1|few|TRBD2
TGCAGCGCCCGGACTAGCGGGAGGGGCAATGAGCAGTTCTTC
CSARTSGRGNEQFF
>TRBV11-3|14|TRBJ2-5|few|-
TGTGCCAGCAGCTTCGGCAGGTACCAAGAGACCCAGTACTTC
CASSFGRYQETQYF
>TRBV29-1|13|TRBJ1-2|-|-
TGCAGCGGCCGTGATTGGGCAGTCTATGGCTACACCTTC
CSGRDWAVYGYTF
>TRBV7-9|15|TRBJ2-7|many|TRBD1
TGTGCCAGCAGCTTCCAGACAGGGGGTTCCTACGAGCAGTACTTC
CASSFQTGGSYEQYF
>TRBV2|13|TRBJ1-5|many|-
TGTGCCAGCAGAGGACAGAGCAATCAGCCCCAGCATTTT
CASRGQSNQPQHF
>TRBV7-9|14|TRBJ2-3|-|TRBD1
TGTGCCAGCCCGGGACAGGGTCGAACAGATACGCAGTATTTT
CASPGQGRTDTQYF
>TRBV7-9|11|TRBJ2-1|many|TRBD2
TGTGCCAGTAGCGGGAGTGGGGAGCAGTTCTTC
CASSGSGEQFF
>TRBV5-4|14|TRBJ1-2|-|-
TGTGCCAGCAGCTTGAATGGGGGGCTGGATGGCTACACCTTC
CASSLNGGLDGYTF
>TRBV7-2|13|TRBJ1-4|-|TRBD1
TGTGCCAGCAGCCCAGGGACAGGGTTTGAACTGTTTTTT
CASSPGTGFELFF
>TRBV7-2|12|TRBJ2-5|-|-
TGTGCCAGCAGCTTAACGTGGGAGACCCAGTACTTC
CASSLTWETQYF
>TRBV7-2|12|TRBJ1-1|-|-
TGTGCCAGCAGCTTGGCCGAGGAGTCCGCTTTCTTT
CASSLAEESAFF